This T cell receptor (beta chain) comes out of a study of blood T cells in healthy people across ages. Study outcomes and limitations: Unsorted PBMCs ruled out conclusive naive versus antigen-experienced comparison.

Each sample yielded at least 6 million isolated PBMCs. Regarding this clonotype: The antigen is unknown.

A second PCR, run for roughly 7 to 12 cycles, used a sample-barcoded 5' primer plus a J-beta primer mix. TCRdb itself ran the 5' RACE reads through MiXCR, one entry per CDR3 protein. The sample includes a few hundred thousand distinct CDR3 sequences, about 25% of them seen just once. Germline-derived CDR1 and CDR2 are MNHEY and SVGEGT. The CDR3 is 14 residues long. The V end was cut by 5 bases, the J end by 4 bases, with 12 bases between. These data were likewise used in another study, on T cells of mothers and their children. That work adds: The study recruited a few healthy Caucasian mothers and their six children as donors. Unrelated mother-child pairs always had slightly, but never significantly, lower normalized overlap than related pairs.

V usage is TRBV6-2 or TRBV6-3 and J usage is TRBJ1-3, with D possibly matching TRBD1 (6 bases). The sample was blood. The clonotype was recovered from a boy aged 2 to 10 in good health. The DNA of the CDR3 is TGTGCCAGCAGTCGCCGGGACACAGGAAACACCATATATTTT. It yields the protein CASSRRDTGNTIYF.